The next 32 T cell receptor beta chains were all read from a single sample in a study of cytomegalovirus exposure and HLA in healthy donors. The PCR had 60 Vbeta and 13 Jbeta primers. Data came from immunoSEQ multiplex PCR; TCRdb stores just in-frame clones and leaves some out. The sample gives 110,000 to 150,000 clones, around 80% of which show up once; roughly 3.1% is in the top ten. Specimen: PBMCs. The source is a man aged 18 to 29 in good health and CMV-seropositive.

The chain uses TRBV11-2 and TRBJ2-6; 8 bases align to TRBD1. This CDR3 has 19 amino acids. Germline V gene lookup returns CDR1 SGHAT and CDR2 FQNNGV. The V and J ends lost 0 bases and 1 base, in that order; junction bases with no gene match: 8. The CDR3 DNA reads TGTGCCAGCAGCTTAGAAGGGACAGGAGGGATTTCTGGGGCCAACGTCCTGACTTTC. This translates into CASSLEGTGGISGANVLTF.

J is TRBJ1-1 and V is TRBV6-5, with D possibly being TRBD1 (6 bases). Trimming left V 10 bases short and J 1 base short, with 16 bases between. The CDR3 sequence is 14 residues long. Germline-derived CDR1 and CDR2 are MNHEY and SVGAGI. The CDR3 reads CATVTGTTNTEAFF. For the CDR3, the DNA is TGTGCCACTGTAACCGGGACAACGAACACTGAAGCTTTCTTT.

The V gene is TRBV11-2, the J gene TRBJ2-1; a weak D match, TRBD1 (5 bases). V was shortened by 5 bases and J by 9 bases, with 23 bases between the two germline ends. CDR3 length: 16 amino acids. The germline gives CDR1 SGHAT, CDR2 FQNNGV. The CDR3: CASSRTPDGAIGEQFF. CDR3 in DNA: TGTGCCAGCAGCCGCACTCCCGATGGGGCGATCGGTGAGCAGTTCTTC.

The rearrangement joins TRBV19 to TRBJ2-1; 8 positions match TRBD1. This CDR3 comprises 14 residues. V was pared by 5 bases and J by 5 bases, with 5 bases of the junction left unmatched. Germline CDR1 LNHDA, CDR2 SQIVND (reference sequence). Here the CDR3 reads CASSLTGANNEQFF. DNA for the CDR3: TGTGCCAGTAGTTTGACAGGGGCAAACAATGAGCAGTTCTTC.

The CDR3 region has the DNA TGTGCCAGCGGGGATTTAGGGGCTGAAGCTTTCTTT. It is translated as CASGDLGAEAFF. This chain links TRBV27 with TRBJ1-1, with D maybe TRBD1 (5 bases). Trimming left V 8 bases short and J 6 bases short, with 13 bases between. The CDR3 totals 12 residues. CDR1 is MNHEY and CDR2 is SMNVEV in the germline V gene (reference sequence).

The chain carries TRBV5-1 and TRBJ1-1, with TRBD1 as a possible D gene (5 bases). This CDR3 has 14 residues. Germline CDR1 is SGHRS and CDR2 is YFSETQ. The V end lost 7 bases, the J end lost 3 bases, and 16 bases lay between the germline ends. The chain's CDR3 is CASATEPVDTEAFF. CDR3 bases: TGCGCCAGCGCGACAGAGCCAGTGGACACTGAAGCTTTCTTT.

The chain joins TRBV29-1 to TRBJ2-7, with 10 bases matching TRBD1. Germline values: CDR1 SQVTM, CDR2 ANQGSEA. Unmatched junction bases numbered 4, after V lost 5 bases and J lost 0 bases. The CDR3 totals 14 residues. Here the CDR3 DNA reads TGCAGCGTTTCCGGGACAGGGGTCTCCTACGAGCAGTACTTC. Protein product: CSVSGTGVSYEQYF.

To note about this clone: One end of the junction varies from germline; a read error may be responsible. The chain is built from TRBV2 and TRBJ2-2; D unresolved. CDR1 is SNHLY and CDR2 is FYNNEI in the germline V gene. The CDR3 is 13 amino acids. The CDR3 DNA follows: TGTGCCAGCAGGACTGCGAATACCGGGGAGCTGTTTTTT. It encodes CASRTANTGELFF.

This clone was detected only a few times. Here the CDR3 reads CASSLPRAGELFF. The CDR3 bases are TGTGCCAGCAGCTTGCCGCGGGCCGGGGAGCTGTTTTTT. The chain joins TRBV5-6 to TRBJ2-2, with TRBD2 as a possible D gene (5 bases). The germline V gene has CDR1 SGHDT and CDR2 YYEEEE. CDR3 size: 13 residues. V dropped 1 base and J dropped 6 bases, with 7 bases sitting between them.

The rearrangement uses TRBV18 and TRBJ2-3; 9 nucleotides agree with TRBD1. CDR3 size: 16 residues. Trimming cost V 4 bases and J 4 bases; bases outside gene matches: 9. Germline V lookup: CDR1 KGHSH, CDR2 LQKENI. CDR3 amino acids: CASSRQRTGVSDTQYF. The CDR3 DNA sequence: TGTGCCAGCTCACGACAGAGGACAGGGGTTTCAGATACGCAGTATTTT.

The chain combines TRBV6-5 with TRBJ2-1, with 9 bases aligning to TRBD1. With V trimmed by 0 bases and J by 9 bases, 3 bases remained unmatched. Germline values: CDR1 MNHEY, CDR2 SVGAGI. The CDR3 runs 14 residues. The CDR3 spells CASSYSTGGSEQFF. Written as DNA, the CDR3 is TGTGCCAGCAGTTACTCCACAGGGGGCAGTGAGCAGTTCTTC.

The CDR3 here is CASSRPDRNTEAFF. The CDR3 DNA follows: TGCGCCAGCAGCCGCCCGGACAGGAACACTGAAGCTTTCTTT. This chain uses TRBV5-1 with TRBJ1-1, with D tentatively TRBD1 (6 bases). V gave up 4 bases and J gave up 1 base, with 11 bases separating them. This CDR3 region has 14 residues. Germline assignment: CDR1 SGHRS and CDR2 YFSETQ.

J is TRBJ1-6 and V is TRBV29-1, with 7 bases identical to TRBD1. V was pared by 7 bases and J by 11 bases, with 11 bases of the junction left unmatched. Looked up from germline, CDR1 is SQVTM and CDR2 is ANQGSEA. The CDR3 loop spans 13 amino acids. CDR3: CSARLTGQTPLHF. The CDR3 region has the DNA TGCAGCGCGAGATTGACAGGGCAGACACCCCTCCACTTT.

CDR3 protein: CASSLVQGSGANVLTF. Here the CDR3 DNA reads TGCGCCAGCAGCTTGGTACAGGGCTCTGGGGCCAACGTCCTGACTTTC. The V gene is TRBV5-1, the J gene TRBJ2-6, with D perhaps matching TRBD1 (6 bases). Trimming cost V 0 bases and J 0 bases, with 7 bases left between them. Germline loops: CDR1 SGHRS, CDR2 YFSETQ. The CDR3 has 16 residues.

CDR3 in amino acids: CASSRDTSYEQYF. The DNA of the CDR3 is TGTGCCAGCAGTCGGGACACATCCTACGAGCAGTACTTC. This chain uses TRBV6-5 with TRBJ2-7; D might be TRBD1 (6 bases). The germline V gene has CDR1 MNHEY and CDR2 SVGAGI. The CDR3 loop spans 13 amino acids. The germline V and J ends were trimmed by 5 bases and 1 base, with 9 bases remaining between them.

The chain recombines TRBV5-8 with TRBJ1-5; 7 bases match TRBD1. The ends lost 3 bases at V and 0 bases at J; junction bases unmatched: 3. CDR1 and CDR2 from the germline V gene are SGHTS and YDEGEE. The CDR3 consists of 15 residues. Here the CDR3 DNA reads TGTGCCAGCAGCTCGGGACAGCATAGCAATCAGCCCCAGCATTTT. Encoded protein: CASSSGQHSNQPQHF.

This chain's CDR3 is CASSQGQRSNQPQHF. CDR3 nucleotide sequence: TGCGCCAGCAGTCAAGGACAGAGAAGCAATCAGCCCCAGCATTTT. The gene calls are TRBV23-1 and TRBJ1-5, with a possible D match to TRBD1 (6 bases). TRBV23-1 is treated as an ORF (open reading frame) with a function not yet certain. The CDR3 covers 15 residues. V was cut by 2 bases and J by 1 base, with 9 bases left in between.

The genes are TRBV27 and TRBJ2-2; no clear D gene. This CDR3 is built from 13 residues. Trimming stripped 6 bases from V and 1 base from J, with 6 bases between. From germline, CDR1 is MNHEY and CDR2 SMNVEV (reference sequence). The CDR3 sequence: CASSSGNTGELFF. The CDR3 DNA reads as TGTGCCAGCAGCTCGGGGAACACCGGGGAGCTGTTTTTT.

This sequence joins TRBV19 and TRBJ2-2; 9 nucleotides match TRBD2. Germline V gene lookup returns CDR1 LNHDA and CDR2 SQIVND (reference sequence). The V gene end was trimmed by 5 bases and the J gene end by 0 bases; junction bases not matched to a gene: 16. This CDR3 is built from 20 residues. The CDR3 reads CASSALFPSSGVTNTGELFF. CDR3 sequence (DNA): TGTGCCAGTAGTGCCCTCTTCCCATCTAGCGGGGTTACGAACACCGGGGAGCTGTTTTTT. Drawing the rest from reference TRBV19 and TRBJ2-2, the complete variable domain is DGGITQSPKYLFRKEGQNVTLSCEQNLNHDAMYWYRQDPGQGLRLIYYSQIVNDFQKGDIAEGYSVSREKKESFPLTVTSAQKNPTAFYLCASSALFPSSGVTNTGELFFGEGSRLTVL.

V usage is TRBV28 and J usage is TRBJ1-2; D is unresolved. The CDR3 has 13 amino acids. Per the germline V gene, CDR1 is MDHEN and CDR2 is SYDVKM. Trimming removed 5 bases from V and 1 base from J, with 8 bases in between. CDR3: CASSTRRNYGYTF. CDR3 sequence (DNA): TGTGCCAGCAGTACCAGGCGTAACTATGGCTACACCTTC.

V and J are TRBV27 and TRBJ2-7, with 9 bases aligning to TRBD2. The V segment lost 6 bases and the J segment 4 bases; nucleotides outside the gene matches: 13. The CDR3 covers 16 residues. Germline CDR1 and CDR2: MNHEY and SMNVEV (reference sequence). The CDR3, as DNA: TGTGCCAGCAGCCCCCTGGGGGCGGGAGGGCCTTACGAGCAGTACTTC. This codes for CASSPLGAGGPYEQYF.

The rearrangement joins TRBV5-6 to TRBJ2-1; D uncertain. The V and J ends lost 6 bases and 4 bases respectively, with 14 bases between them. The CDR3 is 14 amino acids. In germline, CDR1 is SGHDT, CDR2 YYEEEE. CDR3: CASTPANSYNEQFF. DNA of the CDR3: TGTGCCAGCACCCCCGCTAACTCGTACAATGAGCAGTTCTTC. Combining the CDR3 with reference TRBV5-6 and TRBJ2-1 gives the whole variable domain DAGVTQSPTHLIKTRGQQVTLRCSPKSGHDTVSWYQQALGQGPQFIFQYYEEEERQRGNFPDRFSGHQFPNYSSELNVNALLLGDSALYLCASTPANSYNEQFFGPGTRLTVL.

The CDR3, as DNA: TGTGCCAGCAGCTCCCGGACAGGGGCGCATGGGTCCGGTGGGGAAAAACTGTTTTTT. Its protein product is CASSSRTGAHGSGGEKLFF. V is TRBV7-9 and J is TRBJ1-4; 9 bases are a match to TRBD1. Losses at the gene ends were 4 bases for V and 8 bases for J; bases not matched to a gene: 20. Germline CDR1 is SEHNR and CDR2 is FQNEAQ (reference sequence). The CDR3 sequence is 19 residues long.

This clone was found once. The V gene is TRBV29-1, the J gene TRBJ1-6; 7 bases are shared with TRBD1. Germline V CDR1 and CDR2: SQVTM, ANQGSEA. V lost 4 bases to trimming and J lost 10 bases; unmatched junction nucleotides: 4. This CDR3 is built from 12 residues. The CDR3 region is CSVGTGESPLHF. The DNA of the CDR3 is TGCAGCGTTGGGACAGGTGAATCACCCCTCCACTTT. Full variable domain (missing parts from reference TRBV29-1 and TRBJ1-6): SAVISQKPSRDICQRGTSLTIQCQVDSQVTMMFWYRQQPGQSLTLIATANQGSEATYESGFVIDKFPISRPNLTFSTLTVSNMSPEDSSIYLCSVGTGESPLHFGNGTRLTVT.

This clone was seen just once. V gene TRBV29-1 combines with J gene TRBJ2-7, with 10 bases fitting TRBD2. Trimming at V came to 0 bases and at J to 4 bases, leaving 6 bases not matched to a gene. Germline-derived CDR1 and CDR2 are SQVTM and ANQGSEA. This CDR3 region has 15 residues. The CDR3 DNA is TGCAGCGTTGAAGATGTTACAGCGGGAGGGTACGAGCAGTACTTC. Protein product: CSVEDVTAGGYEQYF.

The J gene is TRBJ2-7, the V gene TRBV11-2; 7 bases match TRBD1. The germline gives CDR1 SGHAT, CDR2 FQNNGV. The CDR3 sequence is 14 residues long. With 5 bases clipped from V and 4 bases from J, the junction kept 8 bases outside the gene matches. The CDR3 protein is CASSPGQFRYEQYF. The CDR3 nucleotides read TGTGCCAGCAGCCCGGGACAGTTTCGGTACGAGCAGTACTTC.

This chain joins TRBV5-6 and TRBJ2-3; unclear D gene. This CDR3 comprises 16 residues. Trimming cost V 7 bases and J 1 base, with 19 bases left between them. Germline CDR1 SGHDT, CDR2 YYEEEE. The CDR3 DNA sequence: TGTGCCAGCGGTAGAGTCGCGCGAACTGGCACAGATACGCAGTATTTT. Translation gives CASGRVARTGTDTQYF.

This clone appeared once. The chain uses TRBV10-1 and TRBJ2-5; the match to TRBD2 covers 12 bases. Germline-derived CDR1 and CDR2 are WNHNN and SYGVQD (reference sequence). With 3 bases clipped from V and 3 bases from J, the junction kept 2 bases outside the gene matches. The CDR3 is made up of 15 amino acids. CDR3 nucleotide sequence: TGCGCCAGCAGTGACGGACTAGCGGGAAAAGAGACCCAGTACTTC. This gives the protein CASSDGLAGKETQYF.

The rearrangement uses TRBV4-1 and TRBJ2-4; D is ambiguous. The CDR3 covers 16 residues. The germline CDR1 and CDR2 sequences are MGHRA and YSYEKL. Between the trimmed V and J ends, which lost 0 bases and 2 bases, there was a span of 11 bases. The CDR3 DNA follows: TGCGCCAGCAGCCAAGATCAAACAGTCCCCAAAAACATTCAGTACTTC. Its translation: CASSQDQTVPKNIQYF.

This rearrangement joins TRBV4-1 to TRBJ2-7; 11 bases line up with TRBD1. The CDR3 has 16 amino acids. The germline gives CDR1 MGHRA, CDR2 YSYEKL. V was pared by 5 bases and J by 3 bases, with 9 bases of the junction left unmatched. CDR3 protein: CASSFSAGQGGYEQYF. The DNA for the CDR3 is TGCGCCAGCAGCTTCTCGGCGGGACAGGGGGGCTACGAGCAGTACTTC.

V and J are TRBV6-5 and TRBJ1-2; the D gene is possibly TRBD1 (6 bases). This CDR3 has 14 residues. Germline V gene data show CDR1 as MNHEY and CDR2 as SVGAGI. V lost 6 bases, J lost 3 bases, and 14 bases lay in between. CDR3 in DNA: TGTGCCAGCAGGCCTACAGGGATTTACTATGGCTACACCTTC. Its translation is CASRPTGIYYGYTF.

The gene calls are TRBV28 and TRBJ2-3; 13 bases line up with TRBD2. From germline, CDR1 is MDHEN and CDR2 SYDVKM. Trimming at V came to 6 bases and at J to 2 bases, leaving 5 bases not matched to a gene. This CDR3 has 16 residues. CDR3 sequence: CASSSGTSGNTDTQYF. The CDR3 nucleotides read TGTGCCAGCAGCTCCGGGACTAGCGGGAACACAGATACGCAGTATTTT.